The clone carrying this TCR beta chain appeared a few times. Its antigen remains unknown. This entry is derived from a study of molecular identifiers for immune sequencing clone quantification. Study-level background: Replicate experiments divided RNA from around 20,000 or 100,000 naive CD8 cells into five parts and sequenced four.

Listed TCR primers and previously described methods were used for bulk TCR libraries. In TCRdb, the PCR reads were re-called with MiXCR into one record per CDR3 protein. The profile shows 490,000 or so distinct CDR3 sequences, 25% of them singletons. Trimming cost V 1 base and J 0 bases; bases outside gene matches: 9. The germline gives CDR1 LGHDT, CDR2 YNNKEL (reference sequence). This CDR3 spans 18 amino acids. Study-level findings and limits: Naive cells had under 1% of molecules in clones above 20 RNA copies, effectors over 98%.

The chain has TRBV3-1 and TRBJ1-2; TRBD1 matches 9 bases. What was sequenced was naive CD8+ T cells from blood, with Jurkat cell RNA spiked in. Specified subset: FACS-sorted CD8+CD4-CCR7+CD45RA+ naive T cells. This clonotype was obtained from a human donor in good health. Some libraries in this study had Jurkat cell RNA spiked in. The CDR3 sequence is CASSQVDRGWLANYGYTF. The CDR3 bases are TGTGCCAGCAGCCAAGTGGACAGGGGCTGGTTAGCTAACTATGGCTACACCTTC.